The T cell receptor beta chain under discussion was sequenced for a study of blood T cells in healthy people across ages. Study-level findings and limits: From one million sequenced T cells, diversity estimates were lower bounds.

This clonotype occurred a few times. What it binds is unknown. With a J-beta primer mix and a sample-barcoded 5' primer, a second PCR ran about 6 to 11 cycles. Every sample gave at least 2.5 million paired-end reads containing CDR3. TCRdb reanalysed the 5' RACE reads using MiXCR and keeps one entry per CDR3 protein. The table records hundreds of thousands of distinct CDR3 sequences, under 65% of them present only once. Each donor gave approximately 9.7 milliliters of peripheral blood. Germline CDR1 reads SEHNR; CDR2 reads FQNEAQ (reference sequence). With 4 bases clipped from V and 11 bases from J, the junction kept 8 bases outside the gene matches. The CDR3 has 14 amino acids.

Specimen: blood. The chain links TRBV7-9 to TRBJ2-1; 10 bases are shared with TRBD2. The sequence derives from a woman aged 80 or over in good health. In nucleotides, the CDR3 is TGTGCCAGCAGCTCCGGACTAGCGGCGACCAAGCAGTTCTTC. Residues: CASSSGLAATKQFF.